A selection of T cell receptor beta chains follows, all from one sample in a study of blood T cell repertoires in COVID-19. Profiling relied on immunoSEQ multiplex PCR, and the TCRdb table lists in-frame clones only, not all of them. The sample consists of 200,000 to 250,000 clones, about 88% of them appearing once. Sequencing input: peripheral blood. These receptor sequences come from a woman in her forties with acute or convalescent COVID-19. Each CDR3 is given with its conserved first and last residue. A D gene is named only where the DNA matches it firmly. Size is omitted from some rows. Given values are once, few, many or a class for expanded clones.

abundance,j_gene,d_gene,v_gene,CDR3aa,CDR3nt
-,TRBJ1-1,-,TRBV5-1,CASSWGGSQNTEAFF,TGCGCCAGCAGCTGGGGGGGTAGTCAGAACACTGAAGCTTTCTTT
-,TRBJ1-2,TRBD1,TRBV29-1,CSVVPRTGSYGYTF,TGCAGCGTTGTACCTAGGACAGGATCTTATGGCTACACCTTC
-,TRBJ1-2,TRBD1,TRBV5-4,CASSFTGGSYGYTF,TGTGCCAGCAGCTTCACAGGGGGCTCCTATGGCTACACCTTC
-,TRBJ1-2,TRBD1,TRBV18,CASSPKGQAGYGYTF,TGTGCCAGCTCACCGAAGGGACAGGCGGGCTATGGCTACACCTTC
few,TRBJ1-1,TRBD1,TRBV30,CAWSAMTGQYTEAFF,TGTGCCTGGAGTGCCATGACAGGGCAGTACACTGAAGCTTTCTTT
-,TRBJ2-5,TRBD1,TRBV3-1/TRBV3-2,CASSHLVRGSGTQYF,TGTGCCAGCAGCCACCTTGTCAGGGGGAGCGGGACCCAGTACTTC
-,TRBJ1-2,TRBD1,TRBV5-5,CASSLGQGSNYGYTF,TGTGCCAGCAGCTTGGGACAGGGGTCCAACTATGGCTACACCTTC
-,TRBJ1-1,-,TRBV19,CASSIGGGEAFF,TGTGCCAGTAGTATAGGCGGAGGTGAAGCTTTCTTT
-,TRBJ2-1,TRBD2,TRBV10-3,CAISESGGSANEQFF,TGTGCCATCAGTGAGTCGGGGGGGTCGGCAAATGAGCAGTTCTTC
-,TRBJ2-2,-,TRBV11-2,CASSPQAMNTGELFF,TGTGCCAGCAGCCCCCAAGCTATGAACACCGGGGAGCTGTTTTTT
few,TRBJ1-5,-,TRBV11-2,CASSLDHGSNQPQHF,TGTGCCAGCAGCTTAGATCATGGCAGCAATCAGCCCCAGCATTTT
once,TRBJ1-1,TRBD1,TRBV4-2,CASSPQGANTEAFF,TGTGCCAGCAGCCCCCAGGGGGCTAATACTGAAGCTTTCTTT
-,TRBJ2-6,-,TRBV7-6,CASSPPFGRQDGANVLTF,TGTGCCAGCAGCCCCCCTTTCGGCCGACAGGATGGGGCCAACGTCCTGACTTTC
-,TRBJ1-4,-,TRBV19,CASSIREAEKLFF,TGTGCCAGTAGTATCCGGGAAGCAGAAAAACTGTTTTTT
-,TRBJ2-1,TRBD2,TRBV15,CATSSRSSGVGEQFF,TGTGCCACCAGCAGCCGGAGTAGCGGGGTCGGTGAGCAGTTCTTC
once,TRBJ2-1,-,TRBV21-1,CASSKGGEEYNEQFF,TGTGCCAGCAGCAAAGGGGGGGAGGAGTACAATGAGCAGTTCTTC
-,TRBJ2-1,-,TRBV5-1,CASSPLAGSYYNEQFF,TGCGCCAGCAGCCCTTTGGCGGGGAGCTACTACAATGAGCAGTTCTTC
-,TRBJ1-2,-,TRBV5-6,CASSLGAGNSGYTF,TGTGCCAGCAGCTTGGGCGCGGGTAATAGTGGCTACACCTTC
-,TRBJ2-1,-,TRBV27,CASRRTGFPLYNEQFF,TGTGCCAGCAGACGCACAGGGTTTCCCCTCTACAATGAGCAGTTCTTC
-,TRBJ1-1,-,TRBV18,CASSPQSRTGNTEAFF,TGTGCCAGCTCACCACAGAGCCGAACCGGGAACACTGAAGCTTTCTTT
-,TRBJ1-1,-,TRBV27,CATQQGTNTEAFF,TGTGCCACCCAACAGGGCACGAACACTGAAGCTTTCTTT
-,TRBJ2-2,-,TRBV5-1,CASSLGATTNTGELFF,TGCGCCAGCAGCTTGGGGGCCACGACGAACACCGGGGAGCTGTTTTTT
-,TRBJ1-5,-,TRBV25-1,CASSDYGDVQPQHF,TGTGCCAGCAGTGATTACGGGGATGTGCAGCCCCAGCATTTT
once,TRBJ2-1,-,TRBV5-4,CASSLGGGTIYNEQFF,TGTGCCAGCAGCTTGGGAGGGGGGACTATCTACAATGAGCAGTTCTTC
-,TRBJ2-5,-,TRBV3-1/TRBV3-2,CASSQVVGGAETQYF,TGTGCCAGCAGCCAAGTTGTGGGTGGGGCGGAGACCCAGTACTTC
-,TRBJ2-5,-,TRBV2,CASSIRETQYF,TGTGCCAGCAGTATTCGAGAGACCCAGTACTTC
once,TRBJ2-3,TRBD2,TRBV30,CAWTSGVADTQYF,TGTGCCTGGACTAGCGGGGTGGCAGATACGCAGTATTTT
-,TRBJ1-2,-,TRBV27,CASSSSGGYGYTF,TGTGCCAGCAGTTCGTCGGGGGGTTATGGCTACACCTTC
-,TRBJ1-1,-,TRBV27,CASSRATHPGHRAEAFF,TGTGCCAGCAGCCGAGCCACTCACCCGGGACATCGGGCTGAAGCTTTCTTT
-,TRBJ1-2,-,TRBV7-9,CALTQGRYGYTF,TGTGCCTTAACCCAGGGCCGCTATGGCTACACCTTC
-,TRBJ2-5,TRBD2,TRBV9,CASSVAGGLLEETQYF,TGTGCCAGCAGCGTAGCGGGGGGGCTTTTGGAGGAGACCCAGTACTTC
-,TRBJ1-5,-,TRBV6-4,CASSALWANQPQHF,TGTGCCAGCAGTGCCCTCTGGGCAAATCAGCCCCAGCATTTT
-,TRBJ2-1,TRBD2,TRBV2,CASRPLAGVDNEQFF,TGTGCCAGCAGGCCCCTAGCGGGGGTTGACAATGAGCAGTTCTTC
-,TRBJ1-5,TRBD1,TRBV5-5,CASSRGQGTNQPQHF,TGTGCCAGCAGCCGGGGACAGGGGACAAATCAGCCCCAGCATTTT
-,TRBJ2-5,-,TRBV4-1,CASSQALVQETQYF,TGCGCCAGCAGCCAAGCTTTAGTTCAAGAGACCCAGTACTTC
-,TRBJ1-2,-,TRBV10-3,CAISESPANYGYTF,TGTGCCATCAGTGAGTCCCCAGCTAACTATGGCTACACCTTC
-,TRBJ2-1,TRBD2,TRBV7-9,CASSTGTSDYNEQFF,TGTGCCAGCAGCACCGGGACTAGCGACTACAATGAGCAGTTCTTC
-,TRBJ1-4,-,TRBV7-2,CASSLAGPRELFF,TGTGCCAGCAGCTTAGCTGGTCCCCGGGAACTGTTTTTT
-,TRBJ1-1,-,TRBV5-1,CASSLSQGGTLNTEAFF,TGCGCCAGCAGCTTGAGTCAGGGAGGGACCCTGAACACTGAAGCTTTCTTT
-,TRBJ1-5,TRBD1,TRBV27,CASSLSGQVSNQPQHF,TGTGCCAGCAGTTTATCGGGACAGGTCAGCAATCAGCCCCAGCATTTT